These 32 T cell receptor beta chains came from one sample sequenced in a study of T cells in Graves' hyperthyroidism and ophthalmopathy. TCR beta CDR3 sequences were amplified from RNA transcripts. HTBI primers were the set used in a first-round RT-PCR of the TCR CDR3. One entry per CDR3 protein, called by TCRdb with MiXCR from the multiplex PCR reads. This sample has some 760,000 distinct CDR3 sequences, with roughly 15% found just once. Sequences were obtained from blood. The receptor source for this set is a woman aged 18-35 years with Graves' hyperthyroidism.

The V gene is TRBV12-3 or TRBV12-4, the J gene TRBJ1-3; no definite D call. V lost 4 bases and J lost 6, with 10 bases in between. CDR3 size: 13 residues. This CDR3 reads CASSWEGKNTIYF. As DNA, the CDR3 is TGTGCCAGCAGTTGGGAAGGGAAAAACACCATATATTTT.

This sequence joins TRBV20-1 and TRBJ1-5, with D perhaps TRBD1 (5 bases). This CDR3 comprises 15 residues. The V gene lost 0 bases and the J gene lost 7 bases, with 16 bases spanning the gap. CDR1 DFQATT and CDR2 SNEGSKA come from the germline V gene (reference sequence). This CDR3 is CSARDPAGGEQPQHF. The DNA for the CDR3 is TGCAGTGCTAGAGATCCCGCCGGGGGAGAACAGCCCCAGCATTTT.

This chain links TRBV2 with TRBJ2-1; TRBD1 aligns across 8 bases. In germline, CDR1 is SNHLY, CDR2 FYNNEI. V shed 5 bases, J shed 3 bases, and the junction held 6 bases outside the gene matches. CDR3 size: 15 residues. The CDR3 DNA reads TGTGCCAGCAGTAAGCAGGGGGCAGTCTACAATGAGCAGTTCTTC. It yields the protein CASSKQGAVYNEQFF. Supplemented by reference TRBV2 and TRBJ2-1, the full variable domain reads EPEVTQTPSHQVTQMGQEVILRCVPISNHLYFYWYRQILGQKVEFLVSFYNNEISEKSEIFDDQFSVERPDGSNFTLKIRSTKLEDSAMYFCASSKQGAVYNEQFFGPGTRLTVL.

This clonotype has ten or more counts. The genes are TRBV4-1 and TRBJ1-5, with 8 bases lining up with TRBD1. Germline CDR1 reads MGHRA; CDR2 reads YSYEKL. Trimming at V came to 0 bases and at J to 4 bases, leaving 2 bases not matched to a gene. CDR3 length: 15 amino acids. The CDR3 coding sequence is TGCGCCAGCAGCCAAGATTGGACAGGGAATCAGCCCCAGCATTTT. It encodes CASSQDWTGNQPQHF.

The chain's CDR3 is CSALAGTGKSSGANVLTF. Here the CDR3 DNA reads TGCAGTGCCCTTGCAGGGACAGGGAAATCTTCTGGGGCCAACGTCCTGACTTTC. The rearrangement uses TRBV20-1 and TRBJ2-6; 9 positions match TRBD1. The CDR3 runs 18 residues. Losses at the gene ends were 6 bases for V and 1 base for J; bases not matched to a gene: 13. CDR1 and CDR2 from the germline V gene are DFQATT and SNEGSKA (reference sequence).

This clonotype was recorded at least ten times. V and J are TRBV30 and TRBJ1-4; 8 bases line up with TRBD1. Germline trimming cut 2 bases from V and 8 bases from J; bases unmatched to any gene: 4. This CDR3 region has 13 residues. Germline CDR1 and CDR2: GTSNPN and SVGIG (reference sequence). In DNA, the CDR3 is TGTGCCTGGAGTCCCGCAGGGGGCGAAAAACTGTTTTTT. This codes for CAWSPAGGEKLFF. Combining the CDR3 with reference TRBV30 and TRBJ1-4 gives the whole variable domain SQTIHQWPATLVQPVGSPLSLECTVEGTSNPNLYWYRQAAGRGLQLLFYSVGIGQISSEVPQNLSASRPQDRQFILSSKKLLLSDSGFYLCAWSPAGGEKLFFGSGTQLSVL.

In this sample, this clonotype turned up a few times. The chain is built from TRBV6-2 or TRBV6-3 and TRBJ2-2; D is perhaps TRBD2 (6 bases). The CDR3 is 16 amino acids. Deletions cut 2 bases from V and 5 bases from J, with 15 bases between. CDR1 is MNHEY and CDR2 is SVGEGT in the germline V gene. The CDR3 loop reads CASSYTPWGLTGELFF. DNA for the CDR3: TGTGCCAGCAGTTACACTCCCTGGGGACTTACCGGGGAGCTGTTTTTT.

This chain links TRBV13 with TRBJ1-2; D not resolved. CDR1 and CDR2 from the germline V gene are PRHDT and FYEKMQ (reference sequence). Trimming took off 5 bases at V and 4 bases at J, with 17 bases between the two ends. The CDR3 has 15 residues. CDR3: CASSAISHSGYGYTF. The CDR3 DNA reads as TGTGCCAGCAGCGCCATTTCCCACAGTGGCTATGGCTACACCTTC.

This clonotype was counted a few times. This chain links TRBV10-3 with TRBJ1-5; TRBD1 might be the D (6 bases). The CDR3 runs to 16 residues. Per the germline V gene, CDR1 is ENHRY and CDR2 is SYGVKD. Trimming removed 0 bases at V and 6 bases at J, with 15 bases between. The CDR3 nucleotides are TGTGCCATCAGTGAGTCGGACGGGGTAGGGGGTCAGCCCCAGCATTTT. Protein: CAISESDGVGGQPQHF.

This clonotype was counted ten times or more. The chain combines TRBV9 with TRBJ2-1; TRBD2 matches at 11 bases. V was pared by 4 bases and J by 8 bases, with 14 bases of the junction left unmatched. CDR3 length: 17 residues. CDR1 is SGDLS, CDR2 YYNGEE, per germline. The CDR3 reads CASSPRWVAGGFDEQFF. Written as DNA, the CDR3 is TGTGCCAGCAGCCCCCGCTGGGTAGCGGGAGGGTTCGATGAGCAGTTCTTC.

This clonotype was seen ten or more times. The chain employs TRBV7-3 and TRBJ2-1; possibly TRBD1 for D (6 bases). The V gene lost 2 bases and the J gene lost 9 bases, with 14 bases spanning the gap. CDR3 length: 14 residues. Germline V gene data show CDR1 as SGHTA and CDR2 as FQGTGA. CDR3 bases: TGTGCCAGCAGCTTAGGAAGGGGGAACGCTGAGCAGTTCTTC. Translated: CASSLGRGNAEQFF.

This clonotype was counted many times. The chain carries TRBV7-8 and TRBJ2-7, with D perhaps matching TRBD1 or TRBD2 (5 bases each). The CDR3 runs 16 residues. The germline V gene encodes CDR1 SGHVS and CDR2 FQNEAQ. With 5 bases removed from V and 2 bases from J, the gap between germline ends came to 19 bases. The CDR3 loop reads CASSPKSGDLTYEQYF. Here the CDR3 DNA reads TGTGCCAGCAGCCCAAAGTCCGGGGACCTTACCTACGAGCAGTACTTC.

This clonotype was seen many times. This rearrangement joins TRBV4-3 to TRBJ1-1, with 7 bases fitting TRBD1. The CDR3 runs to 15 residues. V lost 3 bases and J lost 2; bases outside the gene matches: 6. From germline, CDR1 is LGHNA and CDR2 YSLEER. CDR3 bases: TGCGCCAGCAGCCAGGACGGGACAGCTAACACTGAAGCTTTCTTT. This codes for CASSQDGTANTEAFF.

This clonotype was detected a few times. This chain uses TRBV9 with TRBJ2-5, with TRBD2 matching over 13 bases. Germline lookup yields CDR1 SGDLS and CDR2 YYNGEE. CDR3 length: 15 amino acids. V shed 3 bases, J shed 4 bases, and the junction held 3 bases outside the gene matches. The CDR3 region has the DNA TGTGCCAGCAGCGCCGGGACTAGCGGGGTAGAGACCCAGTACTTC. It translates to CASSAGTSGVETQYF.

This clonotype was seen only a few times. The gene calls are TRBV7-2 and TRBJ1-5; D uncertain. The V end was cut by 1 base, the J end by 7 bases, with 11 bases between. CDR1 and CDR2 from the germline V gene are SGHTA and FQGNSA. This CDR3 region has 14 residues. The CDR3 DNA sequence: TGTGCCAGCAGCTTAGATGGGGTCAGACAGCCCCAGCATTTT. Translating gives CASSLDGVRQPQHF.

The chain has TRBV7-9 and TRBJ2-4; weak D call: TRBD1 (6 bases). Per germline, CDR1 SEHNR and CDR2 FQNEAQ (reference sequence). V lost 1 base and J lost 6, with 13 bases in between. The CDR3 contains 15 residues. The chain's CDR3 is CASSLGGTHGNIQYF. CDR3 DNA sequence: TGTGCCAGCAGCTTAGGGGGGACACACGGAAACATTCAGTACTTC. The entire variable domain, with the rest obtained from reference TRBV7-9 and TRBJ2-4, is as follows: DTGVSQNPRHKITKRGQNVTFRCDPISEHNRLYWYRQTLGQGPEFLTYFQNEAQLEKSRLLSDRFSAERPKGSFSTLEIQRTEQGDSAMYLCASSLGGTHGNIQYFGAGTRLSVL.

This clonotype has at least ten counts. The chain links TRBV30 to TRBJ2-7; no definite D call. The V end lost 1 base, the J end lost 3 bases, and 7 bases lay between the germline ends. CDR1 is GTSNPN, CDR2 SVGIG, per germline (reference sequence). The CDR3 consists of 12 residues. The CDR3 nucleotides are TGTGCCTGGAGTGAAGGGTTCTACGAGCAGTACTTC. The encoded protein is CAWSEGFYEQYF.

V usage is TRBV7-9 and J usage is TRBJ1-1; 11 bases are shared with TRBD1. Germline V lookup: CDR1 SEHNR, CDR2 FQNEAQ (reference sequence). J was trimmed by 0 bases and V by 5 bases; bases with no gene match: 2. This CDR3 has 15 residues. The CDR3: CASSRTGGLNTEAFF. The DNA of the CDR3 is TGTGCCAGCAGCCGGACAGGGGGCTTGAACACTGAAGCTTTCTTT.

This clonotype was seen repeatedly, ten times or more. The V and J genes are TRBV2 and TRBJ1-2; TRBD1 matches at 8 bases. Trimming took 10 bases from V and 11 from J; bases not matched to a gene: 12. This CDR3 is built from 12 residues. Germline-derived CDR1 and CDR2 are SNHLY and FYNNEI. CDR3 region: CANSGQVVRYTF. The CDR3, as DNA: TGTGCCAACTCGGGACAGGTGGTCCGGTACACCTTC.

This clonotype has a count of ten or more. This chain joins TRBV20-1 and TRBJ2-7; the D is unclear. Germline CDR1 DFQATT, CDR2 SNEGSKA (reference sequence). This CDR3 spans 14 amino acids. V lost 4 bases and J 9 bases, leaving 22 bases between the germline ends. CDR3 nucleotides: TGCAGTGCTAAAGTCAGTGATCGGGCCCAGCTGCAGTACTTC. Translating gives CSAKVSDRAQLQYF.

The V and J genes are TRBV5-6 and TRBJ2-3; D is unclear. The CDR3 consists of 16 residues. The germline V and J ends were trimmed by 5 bases and 0 bases, with 16 bases remaining between them. CDR1 is SGHDT and CDR2 is YYEEEE in the germline V gene. Written as DNA, the CDR3 is TGTGCCAGCAGGCAAAAGGGAAGGATTAGCACAGATACGCAGTATTTT. This translates into CASRQKGRISTDTQYF. The entire variable domain, with the rest obtained from reference TRBV5-6 and TRBJ2-3, is as follows: DAGVTQSPTHLIKTRGQQVTLRCSPKSGHDTVSWYQQALGQGPQFIFQYYEEEERQRGNFPDRFSGHQFPNYSSELNVNALLLGDSALYLCASRQKGRISTDTQYFGPGTRLTVL.

At least ten counts were recorded for this clonotype. The V call is TRBV15, the J call TRBJ2-7; 8 positions match TRBD2. Germline CDR1 reads LNHNV; CDR2 reads YYDKDF (reference sequence). With 5 bases clipped from V and 4 bases from J, the junction kept 10 bases outside the gene matches. This CDR3 region has 15 residues. The CDR3 nucleotides are TGTGCCACCAGCCCCGTTACTAGCGGAAATTACGAGCAGTACTTC. As protein: CATSPVTSGNYEQYF.

This clonotype was detected ten times or more. The chain uses TRBV30 and TRBJ2-5, with 7 bases lining up with TRBD1. Germline CDR1 is GTSNPN and CDR2 is SVGIG (reference sequence). V shed 2 bases and J 5 bases; nucleotides not matched to a gene: 11. The CDR3 loop spans 15 amino acids. CDR3 amino acids: CAWSSGTVSSETQYF. The CDR3, as DNA: TGTGCCTGGAGTTCCGGGACAGTAAGTTCGGAGACCCAGTACTTC.

Many counts were recorded for this clonotype. The chain joins TRBV3-1 to TRBJ2-2, with D possibly matching TRBD2 (5 bases). The CDR3 contains 14 residues. V lost 6 bases and J lost 6, with 14 bases in between. Germline CDR1 and CDR2: LGHDT and YNNKEL (reference sequence). This chain's CDR3 is CASRQREEAGELFF. The CDR3 DNA reads TGTGCCAGCAGGCAACGAGAGGAGGCCGGGGAGCTGTTTTTT.

This clonotype was observed many times. V usage is TRBV10-2 and J usage is TRBJ1-5, with D maybe TRBD1 (6 bases). Trimming shortened V by 6 bases and J by 3 bases, and 18 bases separated the two germline ends. CDR3 length: 16 amino acids. Germline V CDR1 and CDR2: WSHSY, SAAADI. CDR3 sequence: CASSERGQFYNQPQHF. CDR3 nucleotide sequence: TGCGCCAGCAGCGAAAGAGGACAGTTCTACAATCAGCCCCAGCATTTT.

The V gene is TRBV24-1, the J gene TRBJ2-7, with D possibly matching TRBD1 (5 bases). This CDR3 region has 12 residues. The germline V gene has CDR1 KGHDR and CDR2 SFDVKD. Trimming removed 9 bases at V and 0 bases at J, with 8 bases between. The CDR3, as DNA: TGTGCCACCCAAGACAGCTCCTACGAGCAGTACTTC. Protein sequence: CATQDSSYEQYF.

This clonotype was seen many times. The CDR3 DNA reads TGTGCCAGCAGTAGGACAGAGAATGAAAAACTGTTTTTT. This gives the protein CASSRTENEKLFF. The V gene is TRBV6-1, the J gene TRBJ1-4, with D possibly being TRBD1 (6 bases). Germline V gene lookup returns CDR1 MNHNS and CDR2 SASEGT. The CDR3 extends over 13 amino acids. V was cut by 5 bases and J by 5 bases, with 9 bases left in between.

This chain connects TRBV29-1 to TRBJ2-1, with TRBD1 matching 7 bases. Losses at the gene ends were 4 bases for V and 0 bases for J; bases not matched to a gene: 6. This CDR3 region has 15 residues. Per germline, CDR1 SQVTM and CDR2 ANQGSEA. The CDR3 here is CSVGSRDSSYNEQFF. The CDR3 bases are TGCAGCGTTGGATCCCGGGACAGCTCCTACAATGAGCAGTTCTTC.

V usage is TRBV2 and J usage is TRBJ2-7; D call uncertain. This CDR3 is built from 12 residues. CDR1 is SNHLY, CDR2 FYNNEI, per germline. Between the trimmed V and J ends, which lost 6 bases and 5 bases, there was a span of 11 bases. The CDR3 here is CASRAGSHEQYF. Here the CDR3 DNA reads TGTGCCAGCAGGGCTGGGTCCCACGAGCAGTACTTC.

This clonotype was seen at least ten times. The chain combines TRBV7-2 with TRBJ2-2, with TRBD1 identical over 7 bases. The length of the CDR3 is 18 residues. Germline assignment: CDR1 SGHTA and CDR2 FQGNSA. The junction had 18 bases not matched to a gene; V was cut back by 5 bases and J by 6 bases. The CDR3 DNA reads as TGTGCCAGCAGCCTTCTTATCCGACAGGGAAGGATGGCCGGGGAGCTGTTTTTT. Translated: CASSLLIRQGRMAGELFF.

The V call is TRBV6-2 or TRBV6-3, the J call TRBJ2-1; tentative D call: TRBD2 (6 bases). This CDR3 has 16 residues. The ends were cut back, 0 bases at V and 5 bases at J, with 14 bases in the middle. Germline CDR1 is MNHEY and CDR2 is SVGEGT. CDR3 amino acids: CASSYSRREPHNEQFF. For the CDR3, the DNA is TGTGCCAGCAGTTACTCGAGGAGGGAGCCCCACAATGAGCAGTTCTTC.

The gene calls are TRBV20-1 and TRBJ1-4; D gene unclear. The germline V gene has CDR1 DFQATT and CDR2 SNEGSKA (reference sequence). The CDR3 runs to 12 residues. V lost 7 bases and J lost 5, with 11 bases in between. CDR3 sequence reads: CSVPDRNEKLFF. The CDR3 coding sequence is TGCAGTGTACCCGATAGGAATGAAAAACTGTTTTTT.